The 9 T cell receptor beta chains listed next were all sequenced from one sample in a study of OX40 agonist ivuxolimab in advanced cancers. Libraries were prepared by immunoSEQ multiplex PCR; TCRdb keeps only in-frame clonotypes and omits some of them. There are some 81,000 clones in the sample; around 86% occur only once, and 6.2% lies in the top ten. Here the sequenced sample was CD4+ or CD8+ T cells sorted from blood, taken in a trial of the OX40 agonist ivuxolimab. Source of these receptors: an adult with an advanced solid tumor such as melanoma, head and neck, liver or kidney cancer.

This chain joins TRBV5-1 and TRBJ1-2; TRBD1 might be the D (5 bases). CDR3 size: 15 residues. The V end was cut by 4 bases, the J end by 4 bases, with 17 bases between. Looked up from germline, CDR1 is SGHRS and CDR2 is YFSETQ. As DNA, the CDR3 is TGCGCCAGCAGCCTGGCAACCACAGGTCTCTATGGCTACACCTTC. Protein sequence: CASSLATTGLYGYTF.

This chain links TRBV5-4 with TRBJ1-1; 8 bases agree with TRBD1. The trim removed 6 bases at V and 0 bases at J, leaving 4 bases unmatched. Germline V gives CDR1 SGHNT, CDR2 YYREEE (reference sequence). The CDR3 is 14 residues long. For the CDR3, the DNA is TGTGCCAGCACCAGACAGGGGATGAACACTGAAGCTTTCTTT. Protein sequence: CASTRQGMNTEAFF.

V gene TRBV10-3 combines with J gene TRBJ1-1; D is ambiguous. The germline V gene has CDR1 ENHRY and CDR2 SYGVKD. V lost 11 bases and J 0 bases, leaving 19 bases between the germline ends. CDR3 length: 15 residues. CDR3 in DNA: TGTGCCGCCATCAAGGAGACGGGCATGAACACTGAAGCTTTCTTT. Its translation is CAAIKETGMNTEAFF.

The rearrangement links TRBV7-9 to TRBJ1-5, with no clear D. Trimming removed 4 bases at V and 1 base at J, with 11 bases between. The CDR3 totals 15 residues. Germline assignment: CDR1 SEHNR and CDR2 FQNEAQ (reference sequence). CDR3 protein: CASSSSYGSNQPQHF. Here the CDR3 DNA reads TGTGCCAGCAGCTCCAGTTACGGGAGCAATCAGCCCCAGCATTTT. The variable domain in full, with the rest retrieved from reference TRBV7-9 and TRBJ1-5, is DTGVSQNPRHKITKRGQNVTFRCDPISEHNRLYWYRQTLGQGPEFLTYFQNEAQLEKSRLLSDRFSAERPKGSFSTLEIQRTEQGDSAMYLCASSSSYGSNQPQHFGDGTRLSIL.

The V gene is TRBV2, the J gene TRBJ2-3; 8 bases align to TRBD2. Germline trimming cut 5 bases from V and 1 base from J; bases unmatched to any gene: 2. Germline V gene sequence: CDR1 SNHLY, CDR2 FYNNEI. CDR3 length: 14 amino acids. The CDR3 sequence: CASSSGLGTDTQYF. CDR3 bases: TGTGCCAGCAGTTCGGGACTAGGCACAGATACGCAGTATTTT.

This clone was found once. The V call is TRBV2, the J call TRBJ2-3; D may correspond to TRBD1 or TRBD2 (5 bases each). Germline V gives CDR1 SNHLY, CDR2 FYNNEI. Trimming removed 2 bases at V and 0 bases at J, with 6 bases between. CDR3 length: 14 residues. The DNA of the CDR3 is TGTGCCAGCAGTGAATGGGGGAGCACAGATACGCAGTATTTT. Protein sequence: CASSEWGSTDTQYF.

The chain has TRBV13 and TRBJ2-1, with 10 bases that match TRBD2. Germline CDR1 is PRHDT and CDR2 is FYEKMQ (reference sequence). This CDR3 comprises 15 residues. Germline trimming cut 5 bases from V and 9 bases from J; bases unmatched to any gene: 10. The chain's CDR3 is CASSRANSGGIEQFF. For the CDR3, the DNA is TGTGCCAGCAGCCGTGCTAATAGCGGGGGGATTGAGCAGTTCTTC.

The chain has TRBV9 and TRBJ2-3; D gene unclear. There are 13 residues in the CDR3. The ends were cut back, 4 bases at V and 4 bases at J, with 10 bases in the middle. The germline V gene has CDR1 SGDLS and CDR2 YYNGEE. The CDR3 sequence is CASSLDQADTQYF. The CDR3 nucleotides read TGTGCCAGCAGCTTAGATCAGGCAGATACGCAGTATTTT.

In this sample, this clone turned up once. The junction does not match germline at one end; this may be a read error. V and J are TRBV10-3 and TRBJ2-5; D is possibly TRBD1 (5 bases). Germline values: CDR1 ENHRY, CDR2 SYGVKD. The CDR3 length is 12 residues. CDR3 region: CAISEGVGLMDF. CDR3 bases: TGTGCCATCAGTGAAGGGGTGGGGCTTATGGACTTC.